The clone carrying this T cell receptor beta chain has a count of ten or more. Its antigen is undetermined. Preparation of the TCRbeta library involved a method that used unique molecular identifiers. MiXCR, applied by TCRdb to the PCR reads, yields one record per CDR3 protein. The table has about 17,000 distinct CDR3 sequences, about 5.3% seen once. Per the germline V gene, CDR1 is DFQATT and CDR2 is SNEGSKA (reference sequence). The trim removed 3 bases at V and 2 bases at J, leaving 6 bases unmatched. The CDR3 contains 15 residues. These data are taken from a study of T-cell reconstitution after alpha-beta-depleted transplantation in children. The study's findings and limits: Reportedly, roughly two months post-transplant, alpha-beta T cells arose from several hundred expanded graft clones. Surviving recipient T cells and intrathymic progenitors accounted for some patients' high TCRbeta diversity at day 60.

The source is a boy between 10 and 17 years old with acute lymphoblastic leukemia, due to receive a stem cell transplant. The sample in question was PBMCs, obtained before TCRalphabeta/CD19-depleted stem cell transplant. The rearrangement uses TRBV20-1 and TRBJ2-3; 9 bases line up with TRBD2. CDR3 coding DNA: TGCAGTGCTAGTAAACTAGCGGGCTACACAGATACGCAGTATTTT. Translating it yields CSASKLAGYTDTQYF.